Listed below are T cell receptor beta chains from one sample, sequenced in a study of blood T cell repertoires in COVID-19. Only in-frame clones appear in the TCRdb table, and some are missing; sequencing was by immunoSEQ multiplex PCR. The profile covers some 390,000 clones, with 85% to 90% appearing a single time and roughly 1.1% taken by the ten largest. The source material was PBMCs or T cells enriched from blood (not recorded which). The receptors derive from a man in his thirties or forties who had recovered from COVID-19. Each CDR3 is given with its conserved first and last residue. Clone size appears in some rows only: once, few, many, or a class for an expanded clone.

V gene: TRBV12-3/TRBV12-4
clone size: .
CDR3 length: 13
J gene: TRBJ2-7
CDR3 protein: CAIGGQGPYEQYF

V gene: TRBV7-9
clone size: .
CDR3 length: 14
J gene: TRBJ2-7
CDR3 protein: CASSGAGLGYEQYF

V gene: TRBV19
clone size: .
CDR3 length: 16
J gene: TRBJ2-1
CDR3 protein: CASSLPGGKYNNEQFF

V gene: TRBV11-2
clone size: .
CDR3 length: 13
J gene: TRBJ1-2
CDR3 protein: CASSLVQGVGYTF

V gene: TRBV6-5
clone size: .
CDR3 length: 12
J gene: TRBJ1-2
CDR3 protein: CASTDDRAGYTF

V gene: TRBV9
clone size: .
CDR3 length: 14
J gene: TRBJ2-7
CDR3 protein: CASSVGTGIYEQYF

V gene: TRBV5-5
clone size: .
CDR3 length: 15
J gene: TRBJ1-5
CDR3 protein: CASSADRSRNQPQHF

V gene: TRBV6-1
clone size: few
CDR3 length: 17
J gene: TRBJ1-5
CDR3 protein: CASSESIGDMGNQPQHF

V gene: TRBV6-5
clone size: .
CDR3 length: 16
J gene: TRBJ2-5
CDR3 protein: CASSSRLAGGGETQYF

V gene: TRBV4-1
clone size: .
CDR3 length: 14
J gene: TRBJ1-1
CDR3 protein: CASSQERQTGFAFF

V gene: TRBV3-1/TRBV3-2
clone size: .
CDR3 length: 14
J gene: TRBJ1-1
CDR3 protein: CASSLGGRDTEAFF

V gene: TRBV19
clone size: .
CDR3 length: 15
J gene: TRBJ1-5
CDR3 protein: CASSKLTGTVKPQHF

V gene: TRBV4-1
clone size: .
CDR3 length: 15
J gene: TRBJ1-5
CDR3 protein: CASSQVSRGNQPQHF

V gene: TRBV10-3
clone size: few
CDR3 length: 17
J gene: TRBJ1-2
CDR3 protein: CAISESRGQGADYGYTF

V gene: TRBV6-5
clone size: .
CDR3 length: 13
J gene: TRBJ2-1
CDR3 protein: CASHLDFYNEQFF

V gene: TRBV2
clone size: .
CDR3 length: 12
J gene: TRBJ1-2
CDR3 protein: CASSESEGGYTF

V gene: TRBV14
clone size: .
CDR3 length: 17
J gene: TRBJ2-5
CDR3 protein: CASSQDFGSGLQETQYF

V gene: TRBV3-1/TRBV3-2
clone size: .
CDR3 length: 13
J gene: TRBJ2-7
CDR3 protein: CASSQGQAYEQYF

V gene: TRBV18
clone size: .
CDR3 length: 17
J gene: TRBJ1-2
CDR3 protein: CASSPRGPGQAAYGYTF

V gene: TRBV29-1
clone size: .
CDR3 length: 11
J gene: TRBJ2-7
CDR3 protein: CSVPGQYEQYF

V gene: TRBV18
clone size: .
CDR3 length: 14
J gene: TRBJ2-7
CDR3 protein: CASSPTGRPYEQYF

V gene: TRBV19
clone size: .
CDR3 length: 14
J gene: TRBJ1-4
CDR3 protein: CASSIGATNEKLFF

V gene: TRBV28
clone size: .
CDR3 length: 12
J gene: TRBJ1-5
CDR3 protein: CASTVSNQPQHF

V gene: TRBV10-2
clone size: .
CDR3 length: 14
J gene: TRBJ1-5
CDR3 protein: CASAKSDSNQPQHF

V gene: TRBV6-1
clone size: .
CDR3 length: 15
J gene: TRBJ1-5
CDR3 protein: CASSENQGVNQPQHF

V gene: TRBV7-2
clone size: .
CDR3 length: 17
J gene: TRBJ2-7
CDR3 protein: CASSRGFGSLGAYEQYF

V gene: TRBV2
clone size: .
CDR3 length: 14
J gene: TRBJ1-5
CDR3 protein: CASTQVNSNQPQHF

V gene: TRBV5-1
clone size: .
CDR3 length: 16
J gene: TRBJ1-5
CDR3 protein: CASSLGGGLGNQPQHF